These T cell receptor beta chains were read from a single sample in a study of cytomegalovirus exposure and HLA in healthy donors. Clones were sequenced by immunoSEQ multiplex PCR, and TCRdb holds only the in-frame ones, with some missing. Of about 44,000 clones listed, roughly 93% are singletons. Material for sequencing was PBMCs. These receptors all stem from a woman aged 18-29 years in good health and CMV-seronegative. Each CDR3 is given with its conserved first and last residue. The D gene is left open where the match is weak.

V gene,J gene,D gene,CDR3 protein,CDR3 DNA
TRBV28,TRBJ1-3,-,CASSFPSRAPGNTIYF,TGTGCCAGCAGTTTTCCCTCCAGGGCGCCTGGAAACACCATATATTTT
TRBV28,TRBJ1-1,-,CASSSWTENTEAFF,TGTGCCAGCAGTTCCTGGACAGAGAACACTGAAGCTTTCTTT
TRBV2,TRBJ1-1,TRBD1,CASRPGTGVNTEAFF,TGTGCCAGCAGGCCCGGGACAGGGGTTAACACTGAAGCTTTCTTT
TRBV28,TRBJ2-2,TRBD2,CASSWFSGSGELFF,TGTGCCAGCAGTTGGTTTAGCGGGAGCGGGGAGCTGTTTTTT
TRBV21-1,TRBJ2-1,-,CASSKGFSATSSYNEQFF,TGTGCCAGCAGCAAAGGATTTAGCGCCACGAGCTCCTACAATGAGCAGTTCTTC
TRBV6-6,TRBJ2-3,-,CASSSGIDTQYF,TGTGCCAGCAGTTCTGGCATAGATACGCAGTATTTT
TRBV11-2,TRBJ2-6,-,CASSSQLGGTGANVLTF,TGTGCCAGCAGCTCACAGCTTGGGGGGACTGGGGCCAACGTCCTGACTTTC
TRBV27,TRBJ2-3,TRBD2,CASSLSGRGAIDTQYF,TGTGCCAGCAGTTTATCCGGGCGGGGGGCGATAGATACGCAGTATTTT
TRBV6-1,TRBJ2-5,TRBD1,CASSSDRGVWETQYF,TGTGCCAGCAGTTCAGACAGGGGGGTTTGGGAGACCCAGTACTTC
TRBV5-1,TRBJ2-1,TRBD1,CASSFGTEHRNEQFF,TGCGCCAGCAGCTTTGGGACAGAGCACAGAAATGAGCAGTTCTTC
TRBV5-5,TRBJ1-5,TRBD1,CASSLAGTGGAKRDQPQHF,TGTGCCAGCAGCTTGGCCGGGACAGGGGGCGCAAAGCGAGATCAGCCCCAGCATTTT
TRBV5-5,TRBJ2-6,-,CASSLAGWESTVSGANVLTF,TGTGCCAGCAGCTTGGCGGGGTGGGAGAGTACAGTCTCTGGGGCCAACGTCCTGACTTTC
TRBV6-5,TRBJ1-1,-,CASSRGQRGAEAFF,TGTGCCAGCAGTCGCGGACAGCGGGGCGCTGAAGCTTTCTTT
TRBV6-1,TRBJ1-3,-,CASSERQDSGNTIYF,TGTGCCAGCAGTGAACGCCAGGACTCGGGAAACACCATATATTTT
TRBV5-6,TRBJ2-1,-,CASSTQGEQFF,TGTGCCAGCAGCACGCAGGGGGAGCAGTTCTTC
TRBV28,TRBJ2-7,TRBD1,CASRQQGASEQYF,TGTGCCAGCAGACAACAGGGGGCAAGCGAGCAGTACTTC
TRBV6-1,TRBJ2-5,TRBD1,CASSVSGTVQETQYF,TGTGCCAGCAGTGTCTCGGGGACAGTCCAAGAGACCCAGTACTTC
TRBV28,TRBJ1-4,-,CASSLAGNEKLFF,TGTGCCAGCAGTTTGGCCGGGAACGAAAAACTGTTTTTT
TRBV6-4,TRBJ2-3,TRBD2,CASSDSIASGGTDTQYF,TGTGCCAGCAGTGACTCGATAGCTAGCGGGGGCACAGATACGCAGTATTTT
TRBV29-1,TRBJ2-5,TRBD1,CSDIDRGETQYF,TGCAGCGATATAGACAGGGGAGAGACCCAGTACTTC
TRBV6-5,TRBJ2-5,-,CASTLNLQETQYF,TGTGCCAGCACCCTAAACCTCCAAGAGACCCAGTACTTC
TRBV18,TRBJ2-7,-,CASSPTSYEQYF,TGTGCCAGCTCACCTACATCCTACGAGCAGTACTTC
TRBV11-2,TRBJ2-5,TRBD2,CASTVSHGGQETQYF,TGTGCCAGCACCGTCTCCCACGGGGGGCAAGAGACCCAGTACTTC